These 18 T cell receptor beta chains came from one sample sequenced in a study of blood T cell repertoires in COVID-19. Assay used: immunoSEQ multiplex PCR; TCRdb lists only in-frame clones, some missing. The top ten clones hold under 15% of a sample with roughly 65,000 clones, around nine tenths of them seen once. Sequencing used peripheral blood. The receptors come from a woman aged 60-75 years with acute or convalescent COVID-19.

J is TRBJ2-1 and V is TRBV7-8; a weak D match, TRBD2 (6 bases). CDR1 is SGHVS and CDR2 is FQNEAQ in the germline V gene. The CDR3 contains 15 residues. Trimming shortened V by 1 base and J by 5 bases, and 12 bases separated the two germline ends. This chain's CDR3 is CASSLDRRGDNEQFF. CDR3 sequence (DNA): TGTGCCAGCAGCTTAGATAGGCGGGGCGACAATGAGCAGTTCTTC.

This chain joins TRBV7-2 and TRBJ2-7; 8 bases agree with TRBD1. Germline V CDR1 and CDR2: SGHTA, FQGNSA. The length of the CDR3 is 15 residues. V trimming: 8 bases; J trimming: 2 bases; junction bases outside the gene matches: 11. CDR3 loop: CASGLTGGSTYEQYF. The CDR3 DNA is TGTGCCAGCGGCCTTACAGGGGGGTCGACCTACGAGCAGTACTTC.

CDR3 sequence: CASKSSYNSPLHF. The DNA of the CDR3 is TGTGCCAGCAAGAGCTCCTATAATTCACCCCTCCACTTT. J is TRBJ1-6 and V is TRBV7-9; D remains unclear. Trimming left V 7 bases short and J 0 bases short, with 4 bases between. Per germline, CDR1 SEHNR and CDR2 FQNEAQ (reference sequence). The CDR3 totals 13 residues.

The V gene is TRBV27, the J gene TRBJ2-5; D perhaps matches TRBD2 (6 bases). CDR3 length equals 15 residues. Trimming stripped 0 bases from V and 2 bases from J, with 10 bases between. The germline CDR1 and CDR2 sequences are MNHEY and SMNVEV (reference sequence). The CDR3 sequence is CASSLSATRQETQYF. The CDR3 nucleotides read TGTGCCAGCAGTTTATCCGCGACTAGGCAAGAGACCCAGTACTTC.

The sample holds one count of this clone. The rearrangement links TRBV6-5 to TRBJ2-7; 11 nucleotides line up with TRBD1. The CDR3 has 14 residues. V was clipped by 6 bases and J by 5 bases; unmatched bases: 6. In germline, CDR1 is MNHEY, CDR2 SVGAGI. DNA of the CDR3: TGTGCCAGCAGATCACCGGGACAGGGGGACGAGCAGTACTTC. Translation: CASRSPGQGDEQYF.

The V call is TRBV7-3, the J call TRBJ1-6; D not certain. The CDR3 sequence is 14 residues long. Germline V gene sequence: CDR1 SGHTA, CDR2 FQGTGA. Trimming pared 6 bases from V and 4 bases from J, leaving 10 bases between. The CDR3 loop reads CASSPGMYNSPLHF. The CDR3 DNA follows: TGTGCCAGCAGTCCGGGGATGTATAATTCACCCCTCCACTTT.

This sequence joins TRBV19 and TRBJ2-2; D perhaps matches TRBD2 (5 bases). V lost 1 base, J lost 5 bases, and 17 bases lay in between. CDR3 length: 17 residues. The germline V gene has CDR1 LNHDA and CDR2 SQIVND (reference sequence). CDR3 nucleotide sequence: TGTGCCAGTAGTATAGCCCAAACTTGGACTGTTACCGGGGAGCTGTTTTTT. Protein: CASSIAQTWTVTGELFF. Full variable domain (outside the CDR3, taken from reference TRBV19 and TRBJ2-2): DGGITQSPKYLFRKEGQNVTLSCEQNLNHDAMYWYRQDPGQGLRLIYYSQIVNDFQKGDIAEGYSVSREKKESFPLTVTSAQKNPTAFYLCASSIAQTWTVTGELFFGEGSRLTVL.

The V call is TRBV2, the J call TRBJ1-1; D not certain. There are 13 residues in the CDR3. Germline values: CDR1 SNHLY, CDR2 FYNNEI. V dropped 4 bases and J dropped 6 bases, with 12 bases sitting between them. The CDR3 nucleotides are TGTGCCAGCAGTGGAGGGTTTAACGCTGAAGCTTTCTTT. It encodes CASSGGFNAEAFF.

The J gene is TRBJ2-5, the V gene TRBV19; D is undetermined. Trimming took off 5 bases at V and 5 bases at J, with 6 bases between the two ends. CDR1 and CDR2 from the germline V gene are LNHDA and SQIVND (reference sequence). The CDR3 is made up of 11 amino acids. The CDR3 protein is CASSWSETQYF. CDR3 nucleotides: TGTGCCAGTAGTTGGAGCGAGACCCAGTACTTC. The full variable domain, in which reference TRBV19 and TRBJ2-5 provide the parts outside the CDR3, is DGGITQSPKYLFRKEGQNVTLSCEQNLNHDAMYWYRQDPGQGLRLIYYSQIVNDFQKGDIAEGYSVSREKKESFPLTVTSAQKNPTAFYLCASSWSETQYFGPGTRLLVL.

The chain combines TRBV5-5 with TRBJ1-5; the D is unclear. The CDR3 is made up of 14 amino acids. V was trimmed by 0 bases and J by 4 bases, leaving 8 bases between them. CDR1 and CDR2 (germline): SGHKS, YYEKEE (reference sequence). The CDR3 sequence: CASSLVLINQPQHF. The CDR3 DNA reads as TGTGCCAGCAGCTTGGTACTGATAAATCAGCCCCAGCATTTT.

This chain uses TRBV28 with TRBJ1-3, with unresolved D. This CDR3 contains 14 residues. The V and J ends lost 4 bases and 0 bases respectively, with 7 bases between them. Germline values: CDR1 MDHEN, CDR2 SYDVKM. This CDR3 is CASSSGSSGNTIYF. CDR3 sequence (DNA): TGTGCCAGCAGTTCTGGGAGCTCTGGAAACACCATATATTTT.

The genes are TRBV5-1 and TRBJ1-1; 9 bases agree with TRBD1. The CDR3 is 14 amino acids. Trimming took 0 bases from V and 5 from J; bases not matched to a gene: 2. CDR1 and CDR2 (germline): SGHRS, YFSETQ. CDR3 amino acids: CASSLGDRGTEAFF. CDR3 sequence (DNA): TGCGCCAGCAGCTTGGGTGACAGGGGGACTGAAGCTTTCTTT. Based on the CDR3 plus reference TRBV5-1 and TRBJ1-1, the full variable domain is KAGVTQTPRYLIKTRGQQVTLSCSPISGHRSVSWYQQTPGQGLQFLFEYFSETQRNKGNFPGRFSGRQFSNSRSEMNVSTLELGDSALYLCASSLGDRGTEAFFGQGTRLTVV.

The chain carries TRBV15 and TRBJ2-2, with a tentative D call TRBD1 (6 bases). Germline V gene lookup returns CDR1 LNHNV and CDR2 YYDKDF (reference sequence). V was cut by 5 bases and J by 1 base, with 29 bases left in between. CDR3 length equals 21 residues. CDR3 DNA: TGTGCCACCAGCTACCTCCTTCGGACAGCCGCGAGTCGTAGGAACACCGGGGAGCTGTTTTTT. Protein product: CATSYLLRTAASRRNTGELFF.

V gene TRBV5-1 combines with J gene TRBJ2-1; tentatively, D is TRBD1 (5 bases). The CDR3 is made up of 13 amino acids. V lost 2 bases, J lost 9 bases, and 12 bases lay in between. CDR1 is SGHRS and CDR2 is YFSETQ in the germline V gene. CDR3 region: CASSFSGAFEQFF. CDR3 in DNA: TGCGCCAGCAGCTTTAGTGGGGCTTTTGAGCAGTTCTTC.

V is TRBV4-1 and J is TRBJ1-1; TRBD1 matches at 8 bases. Germline lookup yields CDR1 MGHRA and CDR2 YSYEKL. There are 17 residues in the CDR3. With V trimmed by 4 bases and J by 3 bases, 13 bases remained unmatched. The CDR3 spells CASSRRGRGPLDTEAFF. As DNA, the CDR3 is TGCGCCAGCAGCCGAAGGGGCAGGGGGCCTTTGGACACTGAAGCTTTCTTT.

This sequence joins TRBV5-5 and TRBJ2-5; 8 positions agree with TRBD1. The germline gives CDR1 SGHKS, CDR2 YYEKEE (reference sequence). V was pared by 0 bases and J by 5 bases, with 9 bases of the junction left unmatched. The CDR3 covers 16 residues. CDR3 sequence reads: CASSLGGQAIGETQYF. CDR3 DNA sequence: TGTGCCAGCAGCTTGGGGGGACAGGCCATAGGGGAGACCCAGTACTTC.

This chain joins TRBV7-9 and TRBJ1-1; D might be TRBD1 (6 bases). V was trimmed by 8 bases and J by 5 bases, leaving 9 bases between them. Germline CDR1 SEHNR, CDR2 FQNEAQ (reference sequence). CDR3 length equals 11 residues. CDR3 residues: CASAGDTEAFF. CDR3 sequence (DNA): TGTGCCAGCGCAGGGGATACTGAAGCTTTCTTT.

The chain uses TRBV5-1 and TRBJ1-1; unclear D gene. The CDR3 sequence is 15 residues long. V was pared by 0 bases and J by 3 bases, with 12 bases between. Germline loops: CDR1 SGHRS, CDR2 YFSETQ. The CDR3 is CASSLDSSRDTEAFF. DNA of the CDR3: TGCGCCAGCAGCTTGGATAGTTCGCGGGACACTGAAGCTTTCTTT.